This T cell receptor beta chain was captured in a study of blood T cell repertoires in COVID-19. Study as a whole: The samples span acute and convalescent COVID-19 from the United States, Italy and Spain.

The CDR3 is made up of 15 amino acids. Trimming took off 6 bases at V and 0 bases at J, with 12 bases between the two ends. The germline gives CDR1 MNHEY, CDR2 SVGAGI. The authors' processing: Researchers report that nucleated cell counts were estimated from reference gene primer amplification. Generated by immunoSEQ multiplex PCR, the TCRdb table keeps only in-frame clones and is missing some. V and J calls and clone size follow that table, whereas D and trimming were derived from the DNA. This repertoire shows over 100,000 clones, approximately 88% found once; its top ten account for 0.8% to 0.9%. The sequencing sample was made of peripheral blood. The sequence was obtained from a woman in her 70s with acute or convalescent COVID-19. The rearrangement joins TRBV6-5 to TRBJ1-5, with TRBD1 as a possible D gene (6 bases). The DNA of the CDR3 is TGTGCCAGCAGATACGGACAGAGTAGCAATCAGCCCCAGCATTTT. Translation: CASRYGQSSNQPQHF.